The 5 T cell receptor beta chains below all came from one sample that was sequenced in a study of vaccination and CD4 T cells after COVID-19. Time point: late sampling 161 to 241 days after vaccination in a few convalescent patients. TCRdb recomputed calls from the PCR reads with MiXCR, one row per CDR3 protein. Of around 28,000 distinct CDR3 sequences detected, 51% appear once; the ten largest clones hold 5.5%. Sequences were derived from CD4+ T cells from blood, sampled about 7 months after SARS-CoV-2 vaccination. The receptors derive from a human donor who had recovered from COVID-19.

V and J are TRBV7-9 and TRBJ2-3, with D possibly being TRBD1 (6 bases). The CDR3 length is 15 residues. CDR1 SEHNR and CDR2 FQNEAQ come from the germline V gene (reference sequence). V shed 6 bases and J shed 4 bases, with 17 bases lying between them. The CDR3 reads CASRSPGVGADTQYF. CDR3 DNA: TGTGCCAGCAGATCTCCAGGGGTCGGAGCAGATACGCAGTATTTT.

This clonotype was seen a few times. This sequence joins TRBV19 and TRBJ1-5; weak D call: TRBD1 (5 bases). This CDR3 spans 15 amino acids. V lost 4 bases and J 4 bases, leaving 14 bases between the germline ends. Germline values: CDR1 LNHDA, CDR2 SQIVND (reference sequence). CDR3 bases: TGTGCCAGTAGTAGCTGGGACGGTCGTAATCAGCCCCAGCATTTT. As protein: CASSSWDGRNQPQHF.

This clonotype is a singleton in its sample. The chain employs TRBV29-1 and TRBJ2-3, with D perhaps TRBD2 (5 bases). CDR3 size: 12 residues. In germline, CDR1 is SQVTM, CDR2 ANQGSEA. The V gene lost 4 bases and the J gene lost 4 bases, with 9 bases spanning the gap. The CDR3, as DNA: TGCAGCGTTGTCGGGGTTGCAGATACGCAGTATTTT. The encoded protein is CSVVGVADTQYF.

The rearrangement joins TRBV28 to TRBJ2-3, with 9 bases that match TRBD1. Looked up from germline, CDR1 is MDHEN and CDR2 is SYDVKM. V lost 5 bases and J lost 1; bases outside the gene matches: 13. This CDR3 comprises 18 residues. The CDR3 here is CASSGTGQGLAGTDTQYF. CDR3 sequence (DNA): TGTGCCAGCAGTGGAACCGGACAGGGGCTAGCGGGCACAGATACGCAGTATTTT.

The chain employs TRBV20-1 and TRBJ1-1, with D perhaps matching TRBD1 (5 bases). Trimming cost V 3 bases and J 4 bases, with 9 bases left between them. This CDR3 has 12 residues. The germline CDR1 and CDR2 sequences are DFQATT and SNEGSKA (reference sequence). Here the CDR3 DNA reads TGCAGTGCTAGGTTCCAGGGCACTGAAGCTTTCTTT. Translated, it gives CSARFQGTEAFF.